This record looks at one T cell receptor (beta chain) sequence and its context. What it binds is not known. A much larger clone is a single base away; this may be a read error. There were at least 6 micrograms of total RNA extracted from every sample. V gave up 1 base and J gave up 13 bases, with 18 bases separating them. This CDR3 region has 14 residues. Germline V gene lookup returns CDR1 SGHKS and CDR2 YYEKEE (reference sequence). Sample-barcoded 5' priming and a J-beta primer mix drove a second PCR of 7 to 11 cycles. TCRdb reprocessed the 5' RACE reads with MiXCR, giving one entry per CDR3 protein. The data show approximately 1.5 million distinct CDR3 sequences, roughly 30% seen once. This specimen comes from a study of blood T cells in healthy people across ages. General study findings and limits: Across the age range, TCR beta diversity per million T cells fell in a roughly linear way. Higher diversity and more naive CD4+ cells were features of long-lived donors, compared to aged donors.

J is TRBJ2-1 and V is TRBV5-5; a possible D gene is TRBD1 (6 bases). This TCR was recovered from a young woman in good health. Sequencing was done on a sample of blood. The CDR3 loop is CASSLPQGQETQFF. CDR3 nucleotide sequence: TGTGCCAGCAGCTTGCCCCAGGGACAAGAGACCCAGTTCTTC.